The clone carrying this TCR beta chain was observed at least ten times. Its antigen is not identified. The sample belongs to a study of cytotoxic CD8 clonotypes in ibrutinib-treated CLL. Findings and caveats of the study: Public clonotypes were uncommon and contracted or stayed stable on treatment. Collection times varied between progressing and sustained-remission patients.

A 1 in 200,000 to 1 in 1 million T cell depth was the sequencing target. The assay was immunoSEQ multiplex PCR, and TCRdb's table has in-frame clones only and misses some. The sample includes 45,000 to 55,000 clones, roughly 53% seen only once; the top ten take about 33%. This CDR3 region has 15 residues. Germline V gene lookup returns CDR1 MGHRA and CDR2 YSYEKL. The ends were cut back, 4 bases at V and 1 base at J, with 11 bases in the middle. The specimen comprised PBMCs, sampled after 12 months of ibrutinib treatment. The V call is TRBV4-1, the J call TRBJ2-1; D unclear. The TCR originated in a human donor with chronic lymphocytic leukemia. CDR3 bases: TGCGCCAGCAGCCGCCCCCGGACGTCCTACAATGAGCAGTTCTTC. Translating it yields CASSRPRTSYNEQFF.